This T cell receptor (beta chain) was documented in a study of blood T cell repertoires in COVID-19. Study in general: The United States, Italy and Spain provided the acute and convalescent COVID-19 samples. T cells, B-cell-depleted T cells, or PBMCs provided the cDNA or gDNA that served as material.

Germline-derived CDR1 and CDR2 are LNHNV and YYDKDF (reference sequence). The V and J ends lost 4 bases and 2 bases respectively, with 13 bases between them. The CDR3 length is 15 residues. Authors' analysis steps: Researchers report that nucleated cell counts were estimated from reference gene primer amplification. Produced via immunoSEQ multiplex PCR; TCRdb's table is partial and in-frame only. That table furnishes V, J and clone size, whereas the DNA furnished D and trimming. The sample has over 250,000 clones, around 90% seen once. The sample consisted of peripheral blood. V and J are TRBV15 and TRBJ2-3; TRBD2 might be the D (6 bases). This receptor was obtained from a woman in her thirties or forties who had recovered from COVID-19. CDR3 DNA sequence: TGTGCCACCAGCATTTATGGGAGGCCCACAGATACGCAGTATTTT. Protein product: CATSIYGRPTDTQYF.